A selection of T cell receptor beta chains follows, all from one sample in a study of vaccination and CD4 T cells after COVID-19. Their target antigens are unknown. TCRdb used MiXCR to reprocess the PCR reads, holding one entry per CDR3 protein. The sample shows around 20,000 distinct CDR3 sequences, under 30% of them seen only once. Source material: cultured CD4+ T cells from blood. Every receptor here comes from a human donor with COVID-19. The CDR3 runs from the conserved cysteine through the conserved F or W. Each record gives: J gene, V gene, D gene, clone size, CDR3 DNA, CDR3 protein. The D gene is left open where the match is weak. A clone size is listed for some rows: how often the clone was seen (once, few, many), or a class if it is expanded.

j_gene: TRBJ1-5
v_gene: TRBV6-1
d_gene: NA
abundance: medium-sized
CDR3nt: TGTGCCAGCAGTGCTTTCAGGGTGGGCAATCAGCCCCAGCATTTT
CDR3aa: CASSAFRVGNQPQHF

j_gene: TRBJ1-1
v_gene: TRBV15
d_gene: TRBD1
abundance: medium-sized
CDR3nt: TGTGCCACCAGCTTTCGACAGGGGCTGTGGGCTTTCTTT
CDR3aa: CATSFRQGLWAFF

j_gene: TRBJ1-5
v_gene: TRBV28
d_gene: NA
abundance: NA
CDR3nt: TGTGCCAGCAGTTCACTCAAGCTCGGGACTGCAAATCAGCCCCAGCATTTT
CDR3aa: CASSSLKLGTANQPQHF

j_gene: TRBJ2-1
v_gene: TRBV7-9
d_gene: TRBD1
abundance: NA
CDR3nt: TGTGCCAGCAGCATTACAGGGGTCCACTCCTACAATGAGCAGTTCTTC
CDR3aa: CASSITGVHSYNEQFF

j_gene: TRBJ2-4
v_gene: TRBV20-1
d_gene: NA
abundance: few
CDR3nt: TGCAGTGCTAGGAGGGACTTCGACATTCAGTACTTC
CDR3aa: CSARRDFDIQYF

j_gene: TRBJ2-3
v_gene: TRBV5-1
d_gene: TRBD1
abundance: few
CDR3nt: TGCGCCAGCAGCTGGACAGGGGGGGCAGATACGCAGTATTTT
CDR3aa: CASSWTGGADTQYF

j_gene: TRBJ1-5
v_gene: TRBV20-1
d_gene: NA
abundance: few
CDR3nt: TGCAGTGCTAGAACCAGCCTAGCCTATCAGCCCCAGCATTTT
CDR3aa: CSARTSLAYQPQHF

j_gene: TRBJ2-5
v_gene: TRBV11-2
d_gene: NA
abundance: NA
CDR3nt: TGTGCCAGCAGCTTTTCAGGCTTGGGTCCTGAGACCCAGTACTTC
CDR3aa: CASSFSGLGPETQYF

j_gene: TRBJ2-1
v_gene: TRBV20-1
d_gene: TRBD2
abundance: NA
CDR3nt: TGCAGTGCCAGACTAGCGGGGGGGTACAATGAGCAGTTCTTC
CDR3aa: CSARLAGGYNEQFF

j_gene: TRBJ1-2
v_gene: TRBV15
d_gene: NA
abundance: few
CDR3nt: TGTGCCACCAGCAGAGGCACACGTGGCTACACCTTC
CDR3aa: CATSRGTRGYTF